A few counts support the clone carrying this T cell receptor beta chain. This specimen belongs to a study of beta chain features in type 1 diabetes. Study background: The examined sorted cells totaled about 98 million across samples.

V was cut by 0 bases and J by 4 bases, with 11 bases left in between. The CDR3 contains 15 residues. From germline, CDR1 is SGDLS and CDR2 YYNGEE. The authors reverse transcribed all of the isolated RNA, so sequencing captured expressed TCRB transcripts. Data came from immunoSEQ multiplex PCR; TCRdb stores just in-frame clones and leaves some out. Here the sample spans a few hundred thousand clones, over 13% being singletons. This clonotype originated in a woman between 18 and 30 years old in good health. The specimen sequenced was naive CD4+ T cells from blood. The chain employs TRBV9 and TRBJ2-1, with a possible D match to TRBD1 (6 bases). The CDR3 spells CASSVEPQGYNEQFF. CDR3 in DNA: TGTGCCAGCAGCGTAGAACCCCAGGGGTACAATGAGCAGTTCTTC.